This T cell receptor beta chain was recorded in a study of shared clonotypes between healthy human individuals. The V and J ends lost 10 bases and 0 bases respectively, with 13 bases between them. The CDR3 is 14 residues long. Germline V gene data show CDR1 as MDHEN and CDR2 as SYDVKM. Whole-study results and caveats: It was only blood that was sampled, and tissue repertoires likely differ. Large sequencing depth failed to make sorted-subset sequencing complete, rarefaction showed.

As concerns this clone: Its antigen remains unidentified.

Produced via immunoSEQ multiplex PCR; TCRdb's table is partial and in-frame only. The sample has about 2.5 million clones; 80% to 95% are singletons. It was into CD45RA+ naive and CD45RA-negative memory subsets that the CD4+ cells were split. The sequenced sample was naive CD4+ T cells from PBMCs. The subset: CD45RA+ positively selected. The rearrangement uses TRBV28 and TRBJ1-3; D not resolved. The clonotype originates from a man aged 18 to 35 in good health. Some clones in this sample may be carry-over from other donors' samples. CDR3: CAIDSGSSGNTIYF. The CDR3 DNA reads TGTGCCATCGACTCCGGCAGCTCTGGAAACACCATATATTTT.